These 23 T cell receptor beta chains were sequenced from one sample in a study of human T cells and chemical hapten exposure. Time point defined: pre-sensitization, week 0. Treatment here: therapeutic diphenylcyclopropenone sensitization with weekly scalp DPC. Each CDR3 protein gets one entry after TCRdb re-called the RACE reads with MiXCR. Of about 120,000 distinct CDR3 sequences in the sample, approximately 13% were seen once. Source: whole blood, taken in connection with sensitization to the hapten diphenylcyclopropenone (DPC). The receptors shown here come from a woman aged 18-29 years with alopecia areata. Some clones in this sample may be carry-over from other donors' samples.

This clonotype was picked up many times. The CDR3 bases are TGCGCCAGCAGCCTCAAGACAGGGCCGAACTACGAGCAGTACTTC. It specifies CASSLKTGPNYEQYF. The rearrangement uses TRBV5-1 and TRBJ2-7, with 7 nucleotides matching TRBD1. The CDR3 covers 15 residues. The V segment lost 4 bases and the J segment 3 bases; nucleotides outside the gene matches: 10. CDR1 is SGHRS and CDR2 is YFSETQ in the germline V gene. The complete variable domain, with remaining parts taken from reference TRBV5-1 and TRBJ2-7, reads KAGVTQTPRYLIKTRGQQVTLSCSPISGHRSVSWYQQTPGQGLQFLFEYFSETQRNKGNFPGRFSGRQFSNSRSEMNVSTLELGDSALYLCASSLKTGPNYEQYFGPGTRLTVT.

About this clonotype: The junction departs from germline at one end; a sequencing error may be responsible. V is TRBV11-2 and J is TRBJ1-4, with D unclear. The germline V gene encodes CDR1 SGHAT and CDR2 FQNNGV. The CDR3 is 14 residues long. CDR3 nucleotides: TGTACCAGCAGCCTCGAGAGGGCGGTGGAAAAACTGTTTTTT. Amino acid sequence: CTSSLERAVEKLFF.

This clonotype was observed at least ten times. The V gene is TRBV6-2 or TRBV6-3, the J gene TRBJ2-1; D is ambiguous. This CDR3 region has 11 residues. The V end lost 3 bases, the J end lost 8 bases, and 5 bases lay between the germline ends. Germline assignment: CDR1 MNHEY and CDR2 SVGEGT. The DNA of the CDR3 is TGTGCCAGCAGTTATGGGTATGAGCAGTTCTTC. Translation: CASSYGYEQFF.

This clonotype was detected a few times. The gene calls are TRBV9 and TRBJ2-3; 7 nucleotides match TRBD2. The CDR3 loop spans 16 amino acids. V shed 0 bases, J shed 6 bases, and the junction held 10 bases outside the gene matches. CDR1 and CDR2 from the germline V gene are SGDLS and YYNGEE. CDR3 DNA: TGTGCCAGCAGCGTAGCCAGCGGGGACCCCACGGATACGCAGTATTTT. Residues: CASSVASGDPTDTQYF.

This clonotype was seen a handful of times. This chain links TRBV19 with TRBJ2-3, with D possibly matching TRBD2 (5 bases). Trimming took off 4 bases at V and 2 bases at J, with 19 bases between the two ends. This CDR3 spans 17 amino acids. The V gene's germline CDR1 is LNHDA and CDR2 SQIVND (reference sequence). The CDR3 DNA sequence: TGTGCCAGTAGTACTGGAGGTGTCCGCCTCACCACAGATACGCAGTATTTT. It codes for CASSTGGVRLTTDTQYF. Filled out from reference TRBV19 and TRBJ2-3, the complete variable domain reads DGGITQSPKYLFRKEGQNVTLSCEQNLNHDAMYWYRQDPGQGLRLIYYSQIVNDFQKGDIAEGYSVSREKKESFPLTVTSAQKNPTAFYLCASSTGGVRLTTDTQYFGPGTRLTVL.

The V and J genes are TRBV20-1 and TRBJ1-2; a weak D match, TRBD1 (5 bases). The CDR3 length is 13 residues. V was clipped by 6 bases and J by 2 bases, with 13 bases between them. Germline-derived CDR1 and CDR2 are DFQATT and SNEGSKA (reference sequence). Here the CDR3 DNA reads TGCAGTGCCAGTTTGGGGGTGAACTATGGCTACACCTTC. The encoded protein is CSASLGVNYGYTF.

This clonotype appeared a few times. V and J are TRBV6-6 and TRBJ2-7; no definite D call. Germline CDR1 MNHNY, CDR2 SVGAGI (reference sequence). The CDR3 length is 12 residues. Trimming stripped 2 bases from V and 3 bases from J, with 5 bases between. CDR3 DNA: TGTGCCAGCAGTTACAGGAACTACGAGCAGTACTTC. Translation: CASSYRNYEQYF.

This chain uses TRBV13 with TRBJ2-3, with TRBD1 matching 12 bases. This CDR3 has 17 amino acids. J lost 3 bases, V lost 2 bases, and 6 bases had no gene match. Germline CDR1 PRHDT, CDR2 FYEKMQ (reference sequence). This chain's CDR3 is CASSLQPGQGATDTQYF. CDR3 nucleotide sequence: TGTGCCAGCAGCTTACAACCGGGACAGGGGGCAACAGATACGCAGTATTTT.

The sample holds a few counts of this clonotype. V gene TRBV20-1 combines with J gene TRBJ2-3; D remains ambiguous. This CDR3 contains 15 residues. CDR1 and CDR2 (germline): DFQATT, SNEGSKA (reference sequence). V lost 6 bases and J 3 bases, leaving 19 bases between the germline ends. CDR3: CSATLRTNPTDTQYF. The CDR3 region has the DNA TGCAGTGCCACTCTCCGGACGAACCCGACAGATACGCAGTATTTT.

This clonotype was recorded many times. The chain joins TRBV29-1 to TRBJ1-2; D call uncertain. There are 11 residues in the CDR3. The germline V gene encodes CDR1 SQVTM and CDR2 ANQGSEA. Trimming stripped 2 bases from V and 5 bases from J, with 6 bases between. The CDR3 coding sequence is TGCAGCGTTGAACTAGGATATGGCTACACCTTC. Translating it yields CSVELGYGYTF.

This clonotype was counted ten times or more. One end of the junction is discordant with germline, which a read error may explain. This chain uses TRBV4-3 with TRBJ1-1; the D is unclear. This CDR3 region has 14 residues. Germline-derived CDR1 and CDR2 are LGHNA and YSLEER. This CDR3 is CASSQDGVNTEAFF. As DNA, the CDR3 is TGTGCCAGCAGCCAAGATGGAGTGAACACTGAAGCTTTCTTT.

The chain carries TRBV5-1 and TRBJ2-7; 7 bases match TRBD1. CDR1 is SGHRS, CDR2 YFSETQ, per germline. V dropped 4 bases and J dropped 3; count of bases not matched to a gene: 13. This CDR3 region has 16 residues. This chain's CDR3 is CASSETGTAPDYEQYF. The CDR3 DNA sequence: TGCGCCAGCAGCGAAACCGGGACAGCGCCCGACTACGAGCAGTACTTC.

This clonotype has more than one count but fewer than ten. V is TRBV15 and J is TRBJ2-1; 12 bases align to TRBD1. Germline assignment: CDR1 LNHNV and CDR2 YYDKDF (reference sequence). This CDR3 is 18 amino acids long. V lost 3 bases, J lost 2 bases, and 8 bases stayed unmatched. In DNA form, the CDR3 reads TGTGCCACCAGCAGGCCTCTTGGGGACAGGGGGCCCTACAATGAGCAGTTCTTC. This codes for CATSRPLGDRGPYNEQFF.

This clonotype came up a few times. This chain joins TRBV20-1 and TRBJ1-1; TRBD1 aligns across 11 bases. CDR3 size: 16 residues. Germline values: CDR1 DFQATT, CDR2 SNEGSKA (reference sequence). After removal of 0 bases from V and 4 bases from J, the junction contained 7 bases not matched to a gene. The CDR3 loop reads CSARDHGQGAFTEAFF. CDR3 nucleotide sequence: TGCAGTGCTAGAGACCACGGACAGGGGGCTTTCACTGAAGCTTTCTTT.

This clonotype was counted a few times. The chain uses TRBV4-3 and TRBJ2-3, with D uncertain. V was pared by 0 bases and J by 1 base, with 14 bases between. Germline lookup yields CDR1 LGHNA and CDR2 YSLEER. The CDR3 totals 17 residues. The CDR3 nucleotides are TGCGCCAGCAGCCAAGATAGGCCAGTCCTCGGCACAGATACGCAGTATTTT. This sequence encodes CASSQDRPVLGTDTQYF.

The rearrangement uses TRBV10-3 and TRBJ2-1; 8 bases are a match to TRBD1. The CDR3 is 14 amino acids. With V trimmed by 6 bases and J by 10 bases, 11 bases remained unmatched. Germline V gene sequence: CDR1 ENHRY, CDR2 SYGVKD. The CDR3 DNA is TGTGCCATCAGAGGGGACAGGTCAGCTTTCGAGCAGTTCTTC. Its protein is CAIRGDRSAFEQFF.

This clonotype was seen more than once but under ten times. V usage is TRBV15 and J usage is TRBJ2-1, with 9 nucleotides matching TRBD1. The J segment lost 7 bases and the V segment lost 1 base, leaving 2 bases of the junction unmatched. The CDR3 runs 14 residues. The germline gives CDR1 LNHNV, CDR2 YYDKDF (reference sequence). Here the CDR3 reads CATSRGGTGNEQFF. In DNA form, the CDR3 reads TGTGCCACCAGCAGAGGCGGGACAGGGAATGAGCAGTTCTTC.

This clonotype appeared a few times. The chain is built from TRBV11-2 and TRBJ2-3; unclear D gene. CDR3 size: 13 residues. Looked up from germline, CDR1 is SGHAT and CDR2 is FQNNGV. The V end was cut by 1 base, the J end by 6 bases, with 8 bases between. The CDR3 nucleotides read TGTGCCAGCAGCTTAGGCCACGGGGATACGCAGTATTTT. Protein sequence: CASSLGHGDTQYF.

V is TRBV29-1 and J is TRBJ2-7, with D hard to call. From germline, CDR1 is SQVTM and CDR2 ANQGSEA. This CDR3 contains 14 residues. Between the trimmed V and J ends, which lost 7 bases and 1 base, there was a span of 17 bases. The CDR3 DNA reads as TGCAGCGCCACCAAGGGCAGGTCTTCCTACGAGCAGTACTTC. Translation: CSATKGRSSYEQYF.

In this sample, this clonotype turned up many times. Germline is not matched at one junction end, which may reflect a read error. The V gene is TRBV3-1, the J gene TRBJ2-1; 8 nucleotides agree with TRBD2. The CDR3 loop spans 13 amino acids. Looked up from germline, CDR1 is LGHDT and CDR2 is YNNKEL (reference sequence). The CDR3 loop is CASSQDRLAGLVF. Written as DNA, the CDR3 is TGTGCCAGCAGCCAAGATCGGCTAGCGGGCTTGGTCTTC.

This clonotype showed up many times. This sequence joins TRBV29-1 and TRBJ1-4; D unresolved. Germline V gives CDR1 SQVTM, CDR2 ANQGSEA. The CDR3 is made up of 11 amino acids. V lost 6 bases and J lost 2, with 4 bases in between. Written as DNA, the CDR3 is TGCAGCGTCTCTACTAATGAAAAACTGTTTTTT. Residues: CSVSTNEKLFF.

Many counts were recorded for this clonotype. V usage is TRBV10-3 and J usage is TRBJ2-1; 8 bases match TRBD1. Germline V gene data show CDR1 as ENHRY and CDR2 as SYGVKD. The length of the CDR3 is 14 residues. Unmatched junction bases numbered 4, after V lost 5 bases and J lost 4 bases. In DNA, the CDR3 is TGTGCCATCAGTCTGGACAGGGAATACAATGAGCAGTTCTTC. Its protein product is CAISLDREYNEQFF.

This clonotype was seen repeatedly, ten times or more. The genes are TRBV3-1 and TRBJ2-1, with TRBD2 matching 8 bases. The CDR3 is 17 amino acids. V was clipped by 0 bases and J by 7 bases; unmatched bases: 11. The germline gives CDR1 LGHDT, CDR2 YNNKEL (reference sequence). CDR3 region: CASSQDLRGGPYNEQFF. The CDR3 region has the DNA TGTGCCAGCAGCCAAGATCTCCGGGGGGGGCCGTATAATGAGCAGTTCTTC.